The clone carrying this T cell receptor (beta chain) was counted a few times. These data belong to a study of CD8+ T cells in alopecia areata. cDNA reverse transcribed from extracted RNA served as the sequencing template. Generated by immunoSEQ multiplex PCR, the TCRdb table keeps only in-frame clones and is missing some. In the table there are more than 90,000 clones, more than 30% of which are singletons. The CDR3 covers 14 residues. Trimming removed 1 base from V and 5 bases from J; junction bases left unmatched: 4. Looked up from germline, CDR1 is SQVTM and CDR2 is ANQGSEA. This TCR was sampled from a human donor with alopecia areata. The source material was CD4+ T cells sorted from blood. This sequence joins TRBV29-1 and TRBJ2-1, with 8 bases fitting TRBD2. This chain's CDR3 is CSVEAQRGNNEQFF. In DNA form, the CDR3 reads TGCAGCGTTGAAGCCCAGCGGGGGAACAATGAGCAGTTCTTC.